Presented here are 8 T cell receptor beta chains from one specimen sequenced in a study of cytomegalovirus exposure and HLA in healthy donors. The PCR had 60 Vbeta and 13 Jbeta primers. Sequencing was performed with immunoSEQ multiplex PCR; in TCRdb, only in-frame clones are kept and a portion is missing. The top ten clones hold 8.5% to 10% of a sample with approximately 150,000 clones, 60% to 80% of them seen once. Sequencing input: PBMCs. Source of these receptors: a young man in good health and CMV-seropositive.

This chain connects TRBV5-1 to TRBJ2-2; no clear D gene. V lost 4 bases and J lost 8, with 9 bases in between. Germline loops: CDR1 SGHRS, CDR2 YFSETQ. The CDR3 length is 12 residues. The CDR3 bases are TGCGCCAGCAGCGTAGTCACTGGGGAGCTGTTTTTT. Amino acids: CASSVVTGELFF. The complete variable domain, with remaining parts taken from reference TRBV5-1 and TRBJ2-2, reads KAGVTQTPRYLIKTRGQQVTLSCSPISGHRSVSWYQQTPGQGLQFLFEYFSETQRNKGNFPGRFSGRQFSNSRSEMNVSTLELGDSALYLCASSVVTGELFFGEGSRLTVL.

The chain has TRBV5-1 and TRBJ2-1; 10 positions agree with TRBD1. The trim removed 2 bases at V and 6 bases at J, leaving 5 bases unmatched. The CDR3 totals 15 residues. CDR1 and CDR2 from the germline V gene are SGHRS and YFSETQ. This CDR3 reads CASSLLGQGLNEQFF. Here the CDR3 DNA reads TGCGCCAGCAGCTTACTGGGACAGGGGCTCAATGAGCAGTTCTTC.

This clone was found a few times. The chain carries TRBV27 and TRBJ2-1, with 9 bases matching TRBD2. The CDR3 consists of 17 residues. Unmatched junction bases numbered 10, after V lost 4 bases and J lost 3 bases. CDR1 MNHEY and CDR2 SMNVEV come from the germline V gene (reference sequence). The CDR3 here is CASSWGSLAGYYNEQFF. The CDR3 DNA reads TGTGCCAGCAGTTGGGGGTCTCTAGCGGGATACTACAATGAGCAGTTCTTC.

This clone has only one observation. A read error may produce the germline difference seen at one junction end. The chain joins TRBV27 to TRBJ2-7; 8 bases match TRBD2. CDR3 length: 15 amino acids. The V gene's germline CDR1 is MNHEY and CDR2 SMNVEV (reference sequence). The CDR3 reads CAGSSPGLGFGEQYF. The CDR3 DNA reads as TGTGCCGGCAGTTCCCCGGGACTAGGTTTTGGCGAGCAGTACTTC.

The chain uses TRBV6-5 and TRBJ2-1; 7 bases align to TRBD1. Germline CDR1 reads MNHEY; CDR2 reads SVGAGI. The CDR3 runs 12 residues. Losses at the gene ends were 10 bases for V and 8 bases for J; bases not matched to a gene: 8. The CDR3 DNA is TGTGCCACCGGCGACAGGGAATATGAGCAGTTCTTC. It is translated as CATGDREYEQFF.

The chain is built from TRBV12-5 and TRBJ1-2, with 7 bases identical to TRBD1. This CDR3 has 15 amino acids. Per germline, CDR1 LGHNT and CDR2 FRNRAP. The junction had 8 bases not matched to a gene; V was cut back by 1 base and J by 6 bases. The CDR3 loop is CASGLDSGGSDGYTF. The CDR3 nucleotides read TGTGCTAGTGGTTTGGATTCAGGGGGGAGCGATGGCTACACCTTC. Supplemented by reference TRBV12-5 and TRBJ1-2, the full variable domain reads DARVTQTPRHKVTEMGQEVTMRCQPILGHNTVFWYRQTMMQGLELLAYFRNRAPLDDSGMPKDRFSAEMPDATLATLKIQPSEPRDSAVYFCASGLDSGGSDGYTFGSGTRLTVV.

The chain employs TRBV7-9 and TRBJ2-1, with 10 bases fitting TRBD2. There are 14 residues in the CDR3. From germline, CDR1 is SEHNR and CDR2 FQNEAQ (reference sequence). J gave up 8 bases and V 7 bases, and 8 bases lay outside the gene matches. For the CDR3, the DNA is TGTGCCAGCACCCTAACTAGCGGGACTCATGAGCAGTTCTTC. Translation gives CASTLTSGTHEQFF.

Concerning this clone itself: One junction end disagrees with the germline gene, perhaps due to a read error. Other DNA sequences from this sample encode an identical CDR3 as well. V usage is TRBV14 and J usage is TRBJ1-3; D is unresolved. Looked up from germline, CDR1 is SGHDN and CDR2 is FVKESK. This CDR3 comprises 16 residues. Written as DNA, the CDR3 is TGTGCCAGTAGCCAAGATCTGGGAGCGGGTGGAAACACCATATATTTT. It encodes CASSQDLGAGGNTIYF.